This TCR beta chain was identified during a study of T-cell reconstitution after alpha-beta-depleted transplantation in children. Unique molecular identifiers featured in how the TCRbeta library was prepared. Using its own MiXCR run on the PCR reads, TCRdb lists one record per CDR3 protein. Found here are some 530,000 distinct CDR3 sequences, around 12% of them singletons; the top ten hold about 5.6%. V was shortened by 7 bases and J by 0 bases, with 13 bases between the two germline ends. The CDR3 has 13 amino acids. In germline, CDR1 is SQVTM, CDR2 ANQGSEA. The V gene is TRBV29-1, the J gene TRBJ2-7; D is possibly TRBD1 or TRBD2 (5 bases each). This TCR was recovered from a human donor who donated a stem cell graft to a child with combined immunodeficiency. Material: PBMCs from the stem cell graft donor, obtained from the stem cell graft. The CDR3 nucleotides are TGCAGCGCTGAGGGGTCAAACTCCTACGAGCAGTACTTC. Translation: CSAEGSNSYEQYF.